A selection of T cell receptor beta chains follows, all from one sample in a study of identical twins. TCRdb called the 5' RACE reads again in MiXCR, with one record for every CDR3 protein. The sample contains roughly 540,000 distinct CDR3 sequences, less than 25% of which appear only once. These data also formed part of another study, on T cells expressing NK-cell markers.

The material sequenced was CD4+ T cells sorted from blood. All receptors derive from a woman between 18 and 30 years old in good health. Each CDR3 is given with its conserved first and last residue. D genes are given only for firm matches. Size values are once, few and many counts, or a class for expanded clones, and some rows have none.

j_call: TRBJ2-7
v_call: TRBV7-2
d_call: .
clone_size: .
cdr3_nt: TGTGCCAGCAGCATCAGAGCGGGTAACCCCTACGAGCAGTACTTC
cdr3_aa: CASSIRAGNPYEQYF

j_call: TRBJ2-1
v_call: TRBV28
d_call: TRBD2
clone_size: .
cdr3_nt: TGTGCCAGCAGTACCCTAGCGGGAGTGCGGAATGAGCAGTTCTTC
cdr3_aa: CASSTLAGVRNEQFF

j_call: TRBJ2-7
v_call: TRBV3-1
d_call: .
clone_size: few
cdr3_nt: TGTGCCAGCAGCCAAGTCCTCCGTTCCTACGAGCAGTACTTC
cdr3_aa: CASSQVLRSYEQYF

j_call: TRBJ2-2
v_call: TRBV12-3/TRBV12-4
d_call: .
clone_size: few
cdr3_nt: TGTGCCAGCAGAGCACAGGACGAGGGGGAGCTGTTTTTT
cdr3_aa: CASRAQDEGELFF

j_call: TRBJ2-1
v_call: TRBV7-3
d_call: TRBD2
clone_size: .
cdr3_nt: TGTGCCAGCAGCCCCTCCCTAGCGGGGGGGAGAGAGCAGTTCTTC
cdr3_aa: CASSPSLAGGREQFF

j_call: TRBJ2-7
v_call: TRBV12-3/TRBV12-4
d_call: .
clone_size: many
cdr3_nt: TGTGCCAGCAGTTTTCTAAGCGAGCAGTACTTC
cdr3_aa: CASSFLSEQYF

j_call: TRBJ2-3
v_call: TRBV7-2
d_call: .
clone_size: .
cdr3_nt: TGTGCCAGCAGCTTAGTAGGGGGGAGGGCAGATACGCAGTATTTT
cdr3_aa: CASSLVGGRADTQYF

j_call: TRBJ2-3
v_call: TRBV9
d_call: .
clone_size: .
cdr3_nt: TGTGCCAGCAGCGTAAGAGGGGGGACAGATGCGCAGTATTTT
cdr3_aa: CASSVRGGTDAQYF

j_call: TRBJ1-2
v_call: TRBV6-1
d_call: TRBD1
clone_size: .
cdr3_nt: TGTGCCAGCAGAACCGGACAGGGATCCTATGGCTACACCTTC
cdr3_aa: CASRTGQGSYGYTF

j_call: TRBJ2-7
v_call: TRBV2
d_call: .
clone_size: .
cdr3_nt: TGTGCCAGCAGTCCCGCACCGGGACGCGAGCAGTACTTC
cdr3_aa: CASSPAPGREQYF

j_call: TRBJ2-3
v_call: TRBV10-3
d_call: TRBD2
clone_size: .
cdr3_nt: TGTGCCATCAGTGAGTCGGGGGGGACAGATACGCAGTATTTT
cdr3_aa: CAISESGGTDTQYF